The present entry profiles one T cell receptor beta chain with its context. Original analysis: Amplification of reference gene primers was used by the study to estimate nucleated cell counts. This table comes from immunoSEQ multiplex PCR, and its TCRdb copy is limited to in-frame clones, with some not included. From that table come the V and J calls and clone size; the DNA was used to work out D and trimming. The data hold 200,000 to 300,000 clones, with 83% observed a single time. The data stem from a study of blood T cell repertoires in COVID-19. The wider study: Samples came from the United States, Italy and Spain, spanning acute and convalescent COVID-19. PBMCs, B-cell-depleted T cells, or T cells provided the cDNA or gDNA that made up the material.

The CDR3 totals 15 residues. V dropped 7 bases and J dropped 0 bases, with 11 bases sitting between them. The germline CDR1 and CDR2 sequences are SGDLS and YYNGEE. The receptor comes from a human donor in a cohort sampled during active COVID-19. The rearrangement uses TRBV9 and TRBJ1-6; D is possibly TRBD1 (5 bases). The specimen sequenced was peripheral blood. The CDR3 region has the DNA TGTGCCAGCGGGCAGGGCGGCTCCTATAATTCACCCCTCCACTTT. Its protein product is CASGQGGSYNSPLHF.